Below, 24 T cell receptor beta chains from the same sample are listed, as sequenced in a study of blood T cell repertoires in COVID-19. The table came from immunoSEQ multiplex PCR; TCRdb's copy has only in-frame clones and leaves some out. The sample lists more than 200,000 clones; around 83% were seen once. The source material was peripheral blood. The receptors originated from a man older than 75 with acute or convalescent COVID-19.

The CDR3 nucleotides read TGTGCCAGCAGCTTGGGGGGCGATGAGCAGTTCTTC. Residues: CASSLGGDEQFF. This sequence joins TRBV5-6 and TRBJ2-1; maybe TRBD1 (5 bases). The germline CDR1 and CDR2 sequences are SGHDT and YYEEEE. The CDR3 covers 12 residues. Trimming took 0 bases from V and 8 from J, leaving 6 bases between them.

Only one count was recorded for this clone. The CDR3 DNA reads as TGCGCCAGCCTGCGGGTTGCAAACACCGGGGAGCTGTTTTTT. Protein product: CASLRVANTGELFF. This chain links TRBV23-1 with TRBJ2-2; weak D call: TRBD2 (5 bases). TRBV23-1 is identified as an open reading frame with a role that is uncertain. The CDR3 contains 14 residues. V lost 8 bases and J 2 bases, leaving 12 bases between the germline ends.

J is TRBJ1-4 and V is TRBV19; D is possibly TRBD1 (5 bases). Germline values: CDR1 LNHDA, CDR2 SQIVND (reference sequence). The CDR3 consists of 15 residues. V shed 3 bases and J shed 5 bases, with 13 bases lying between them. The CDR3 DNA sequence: TGTGCCAGTAGTATCGGCCAGGGCCGGAATGAAAAACTGTTTTTT. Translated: CASSIGQGRNEKLFF.

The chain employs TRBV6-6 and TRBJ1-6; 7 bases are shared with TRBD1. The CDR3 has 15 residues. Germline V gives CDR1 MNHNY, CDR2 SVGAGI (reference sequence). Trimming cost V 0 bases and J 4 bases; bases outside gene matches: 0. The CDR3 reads CASSYSTGYNSPLHF. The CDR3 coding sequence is TGTGCCAGCAGTTACTCGACAGGGTATAATTCACCCCTCCACTTT.

CDR3 nucleotide sequence: TGTGCCTGGGTACCGACAAGAACCTCTGGAAACACCATATATTTT. Encoded protein: CAWVPTRTSGNTIYF. The chain recombines TRBV30 with TRBJ1-3; no clear D. Per germline, CDR1 GTSNPN and CDR2 SVGIG (reference sequence). Between the trimmed V and J ends, which lost 5 bases and 0 bases, there was a span of 14 bases. The CDR3 is 15 amino acids.

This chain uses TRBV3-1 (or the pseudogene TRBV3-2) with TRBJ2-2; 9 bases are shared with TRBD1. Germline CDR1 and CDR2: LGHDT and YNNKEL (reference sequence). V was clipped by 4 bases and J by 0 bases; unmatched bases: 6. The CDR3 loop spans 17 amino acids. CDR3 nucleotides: TGTGCCAGCAGCCGGCCGGGACAGGGATCGAACACCGGGGAGCTGTTTTTT. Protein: CASSRPGQGSNTGELFF.

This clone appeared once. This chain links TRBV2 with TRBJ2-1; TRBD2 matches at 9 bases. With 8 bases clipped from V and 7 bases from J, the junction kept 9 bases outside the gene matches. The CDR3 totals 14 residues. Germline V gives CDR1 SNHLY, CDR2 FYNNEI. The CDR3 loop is CASFLAGESNEQFF. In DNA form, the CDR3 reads TGTGCCAGCTTCTTAGCGGGAGAATCGAATGAGCAGTTCTTC.

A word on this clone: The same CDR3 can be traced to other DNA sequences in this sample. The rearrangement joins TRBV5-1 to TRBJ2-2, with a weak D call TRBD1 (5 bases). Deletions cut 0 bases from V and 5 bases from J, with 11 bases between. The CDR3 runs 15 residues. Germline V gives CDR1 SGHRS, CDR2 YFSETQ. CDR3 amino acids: CASSLAVGDTGELFF. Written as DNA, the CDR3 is TGCGCCAGCAGCTTGGCCGTAGGGGATACCGGGGAGCTGTTTTTT.

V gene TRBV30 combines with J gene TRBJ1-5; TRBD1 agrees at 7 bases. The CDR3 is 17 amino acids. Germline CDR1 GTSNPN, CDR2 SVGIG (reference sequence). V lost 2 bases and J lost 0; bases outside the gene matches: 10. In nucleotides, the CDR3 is TGTGCCTGGAGTAAAAGGGGGACAGCGTATAGCAATCAGCCCCAGCATTTT. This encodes CAWSKRGTAYSNQPQHF.

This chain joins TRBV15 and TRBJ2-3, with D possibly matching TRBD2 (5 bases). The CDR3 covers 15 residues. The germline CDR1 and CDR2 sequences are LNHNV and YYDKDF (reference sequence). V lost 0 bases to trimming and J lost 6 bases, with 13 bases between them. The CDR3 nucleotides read TGTGCCACCAGCAGAGATCCCGGGGTAGGGGATACGCAGTATTTT. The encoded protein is CATSRDPGVGDTQYF.

CDR3 coding DNA: TGTGCCAGCAGCTTAGATGATAGCGGGGGGGCCTGGGAGCAGTACTTC. As protein: CASSLDDSGGAWEQYF. The V and J genes are TRBV11-2 and TRBJ2-7, with 11 positions matching TRBD2. In germline, CDR1 is SGHAT, CDR2 FQNNGV. The CDR3 spans 16 residues. The V segment lost 0 bases and the J segment 7 bases; nucleotides outside the gene matches: 8.

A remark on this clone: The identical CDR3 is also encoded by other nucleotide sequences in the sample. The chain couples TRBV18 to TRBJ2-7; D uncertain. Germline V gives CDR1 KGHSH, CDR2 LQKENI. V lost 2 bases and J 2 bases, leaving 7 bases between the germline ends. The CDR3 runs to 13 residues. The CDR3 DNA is TGTGCCAGCTCACCAAGGCAGGCCTACGAGCAGTACTTC. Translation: CASSPRQAYEQYF.

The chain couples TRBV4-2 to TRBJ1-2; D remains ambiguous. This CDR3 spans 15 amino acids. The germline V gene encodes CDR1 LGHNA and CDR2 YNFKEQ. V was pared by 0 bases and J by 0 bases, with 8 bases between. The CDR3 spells CASSQEETPNYGYTF. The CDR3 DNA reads TGTGCCAGCAGCCAAGAAGAGACACCTAACTATGGCTACACCTTC.

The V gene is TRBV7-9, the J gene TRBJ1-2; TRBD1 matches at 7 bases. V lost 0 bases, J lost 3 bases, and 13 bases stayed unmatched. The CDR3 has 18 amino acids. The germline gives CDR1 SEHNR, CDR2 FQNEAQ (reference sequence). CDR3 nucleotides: TGTGCCAGCAGCTTAGCTTTCTCCGCGACAGGGATCCACTATGGCTACACCTTC. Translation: CASSLAFSATGIHYGYTF.

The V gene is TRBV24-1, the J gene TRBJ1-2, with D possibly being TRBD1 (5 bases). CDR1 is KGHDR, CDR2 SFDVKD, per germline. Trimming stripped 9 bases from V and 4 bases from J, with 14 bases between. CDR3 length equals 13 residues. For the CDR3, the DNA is TGTGCCACCGCGGGGGGTTTGAGCTATGGCTACACCTTC. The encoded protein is CATAGGLSYGYTF.

The CDR3 here is CASSFQGGNTIYF. CDR3 nucleotides: TGTGCCAGCAGCTTCCAGGGGGGAAACACCATATATTTT. The V call is TRBV11-2, the J call TRBJ1-3; possible D gene TRBD1, 6 bases. V was clipped by 3 bases and J by 4 bases, with 7 bases between them. Germline CDR1 and CDR2: SGHAT and FQNNGV. The CDR3 runs 13 residues.

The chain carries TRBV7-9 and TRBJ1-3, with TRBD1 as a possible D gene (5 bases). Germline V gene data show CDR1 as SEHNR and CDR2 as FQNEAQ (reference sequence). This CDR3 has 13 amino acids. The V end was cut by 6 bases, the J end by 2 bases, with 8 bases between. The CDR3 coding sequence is TGTGCCAGCAGGGGAGGGGCTGGAAACACCATATATTTT. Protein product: CASRGGAGNTIYF.

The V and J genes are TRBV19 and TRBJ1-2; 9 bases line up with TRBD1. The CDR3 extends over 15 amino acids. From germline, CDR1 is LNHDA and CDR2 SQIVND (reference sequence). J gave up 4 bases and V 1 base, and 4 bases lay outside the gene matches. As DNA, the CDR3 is TGTGCCAGTAGTATAGCTCGACAGGGGGGCTATGGCTACACCTTC. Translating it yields CASSIARQGGYGYTF.

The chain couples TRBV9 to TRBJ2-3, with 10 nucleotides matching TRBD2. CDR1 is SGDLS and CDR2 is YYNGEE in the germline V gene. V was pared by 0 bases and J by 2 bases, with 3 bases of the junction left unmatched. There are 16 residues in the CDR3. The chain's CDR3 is CASSVGAGGPTDTQYF. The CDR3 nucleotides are TGTGCCAGCAGCGTAGGAGCGGGGGGGCCCACAGATACGCAGTATTTT.

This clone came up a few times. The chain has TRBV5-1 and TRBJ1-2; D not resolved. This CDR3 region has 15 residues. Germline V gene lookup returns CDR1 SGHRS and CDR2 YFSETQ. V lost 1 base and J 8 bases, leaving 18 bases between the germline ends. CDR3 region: CASSLLSAGSDGYTF. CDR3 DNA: TGCGCCAGCAGCTTGTTATCAGCGGGTTCCGACGGCTACACCTTC.

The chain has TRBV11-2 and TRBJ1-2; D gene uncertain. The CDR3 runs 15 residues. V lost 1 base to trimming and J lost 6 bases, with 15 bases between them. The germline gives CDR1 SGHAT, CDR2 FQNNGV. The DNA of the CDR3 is TGTGCCAGCAGCTTAGGGAGGGCGAAGTCCAATGGCTACACCTTC. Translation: CASSLGRAKSNGYTF.

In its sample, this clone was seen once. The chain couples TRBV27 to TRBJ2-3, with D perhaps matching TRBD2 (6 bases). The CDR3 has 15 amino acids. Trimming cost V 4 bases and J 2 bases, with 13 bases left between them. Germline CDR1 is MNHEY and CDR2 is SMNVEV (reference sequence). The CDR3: CASSSRDSPTDTQYF. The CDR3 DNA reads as TGTGCCAGCAGTTCTCGGGACTCACCCACAGATACGCAGTATTTT.

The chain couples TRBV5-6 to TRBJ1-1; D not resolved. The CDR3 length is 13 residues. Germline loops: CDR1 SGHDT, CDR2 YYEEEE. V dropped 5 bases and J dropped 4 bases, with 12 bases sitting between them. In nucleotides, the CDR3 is TGTGCCAGCAGTGGACTTAAAGTCACTGAAGCTTTCTTT. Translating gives CASSGLKVTEAFF.

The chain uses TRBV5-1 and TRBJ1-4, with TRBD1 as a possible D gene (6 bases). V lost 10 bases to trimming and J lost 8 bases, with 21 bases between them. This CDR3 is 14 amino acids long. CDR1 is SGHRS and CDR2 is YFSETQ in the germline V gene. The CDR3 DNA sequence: TGCGCCCGTCGCAAGGGGGGGGTTGACGAAAAACTGTTTTTT. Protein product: CARRKGGVDEKLFF.